This T cell receptor (beta chain) came from a study of regulatory T cells in long-lasting Graves disease. General study findings and limits: Persistent disease preferred TRBV28, TRBJ1-2 and TRBJ2-5.

CDR3 regions were amplified by Arm-PCR using iRepertoire HTBI primers to build TCR beta libraries. MiXCR was run by TCRdb on the multiplex PCR reads, yielding one entry per CDR3 protein. The data hold fewer than 550,000 distinct CDR3 sequences, with about 17% observed a single time. There are 14 residues in the CDR3. Trimming stripped 5 bases from V and 0 bases from J, with 7 bases between. The V gene's germline CDR1 is LNHDA and CDR2 SQIVND (reference sequence). In the case of this clonotype: Its antigen is not identified.

The time point is: newly diagnosed GD, antithyroid drugs for less than 3 months. TCR sequences were obtained from RNA taken from PBMCs. These data were also filed under a second study, of T cells in Graves' hyperthyroidism and ophthalmopathy.

Sequenced material: peripheral blood mononuclear cells (PBMCs), taken at new diagnosis, from a patient treated with antithyroid drugs. The clonotype originates from a woman younger than 30 with Graves disease. The chain combines TRBV19 with TRBJ1-4; D gene uncertain. In nucleotides, the CDR3 is TGTGCCAGTAGTCCGACACCAACTAATGAAAAACTGTTTTTT. It codes for CASSPTPTNEKLFF.